Listed below are T cell receptor beta chains from one sample, sequenced in a study of T cells in narcolepsy. TCRdb's copy holds only in-frame clones and misses some; the assay was immunoSEQ multiplex PCR. Here the sample spans tens of thousands of clones, just over 90% being singletons. The sample consisted of CD45RA- memory CD4+ T cells from PBMCs. Receptors were obtained from a human donor with narcolepsy. The CDR3 runs from the conserved cysteine through the conserved F or W. The D gene is left open where the match is weak. Some rows have no size entry. The others give once, few or many, or a class for an expanded clone.

TRBV18,TRBD1,TRBJ1-4,NA,TGTGCCAGCAAACAGGGACAGAATGAAAAACTGTTTTTT,CASKQGQNEKLFF
TRBV6-5,NA,TRBJ2-7,NA,TGTGCCAGCAGCGAATCCGGGAACCACTACGAGCAGTACTTC,CASSESGNHYEQYF
TRBV4-3,NA,TRBJ2-1,once,TGCGCCAGCAGCCAAGCCTTTGAGGGGAATGAGCAGTTCTTC,CASSQAFEGNEQFF
TRBV30,NA,TRBJ1-1,NA,TGTGCCTGGATCTTTGGGGGGGCCCTGGGAGCTTTCTTT,CAWIFGGALGAFF
TRBV5-4,NA,TRBJ1-5,NA,TGCGCCAGCAGCCAAGATAGGGGTTCGTGGCCCCAGCATTTT,CASSQDRGSWPQHF
TRBV19,NA,TRBJ1-5,NA,TGTGCCACCCAAGAGTATGTGTGGGGTAATCAGCCCCAGCATTTT,CATQEYVWGNQPQHF
TRBV29-1,TRBD1,TRBJ2-5,NA,TGCAGCGGCTCCGGGACAGGGGGAGAGACCCAGTACTTC,CSGSGTGGETQYF
TRBV5-1,TRBD1,TRBJ1-2,NA,TGCGCCAGCAGCGACGTCGACAGGGGCATCTATGGCTACACCTTC,CASSDVDRGIYGYTF
TRBV21-1,NA,TRBJ1-5,NA,TGTGCCAGCAGCCCGGGGGGACAGGGGGCGCGTGGACAGCCCCAGCATTTT,CASSPGGQGARGQPQHF
TRBV10-3,TRBD2,TRBJ2-7,few,TGTGCCATCAGGGACGGGAGGGCCTCGGGCGAGCAGTACTTC,CAIRDGRASGEQYF
TRBV6-6,NA,TRBJ1-5,NA,TGTGCCGGGGGGGGTAATCAGCCCCAGCATTTT,CAGGGNQPQHF
TRBV7-2,TRBD2,TRBJ2-7,NA,TGTGCCAGCAGCTTTGACGGGAGGAGGTACGAGCAGTACTTC,CASSFDGRRYEQYF
TRBV2,NA,TRBJ2-5,NA,TGTGCCAGCAGGCCTACTAGCCTCCAAGAGACCCAGTACTTC,CASRPTSLQETQYF
TRBV30,NA,TRBJ2-7,NA,TGTGCCTGGAGGAAGACTAGTCGCTCCTACGAGCAGTACTTC,CAWRKTSRSYEQYF
TRBV18,NA,TRBJ1-5,NA,TGTGCCAGCTCACCAGTTGCAGGGGGCAATCAGCCCCAGCATTTT,CASSPVAGGNQPQHF
TRBV6-1,NA,TRBJ1-1,NA,TGTGCCAGCAAGGGAACAGGCGCAGGGCACACTGAAGCTTTCTTT,CASKGTGAGHTEAFF
TRBV29-1,TRBD2,TRBJ2-5,NA,TGCAGCGTTGAAAGGGCGGGAGGGCATGGGACCCAGTACTTC,CSVERAGGHGTQYF
TRBV5-1,NA,TRBJ2-5,once,TGCGCCAGCAGCCGAGGACACTCAGGAGGGGTAGAGACCCAGTACTTC,CASSRGHSGGVETQYF
TRBV30,TRBD1,TRBJ2-7,NA,TGTGCCTGGGCCAGACAGGGGATGGGCGAGCAGTACTTC,CAWARQGMGEQYF
TRBV30,TRBD1,TRBJ2-7,NA,TGTGCCTGGAGTGTACCCGGGACAGGGGGGGACGAGCAGTACTTC,CAWSVPGTGGDEQYF
TRBV18,TRBD2,TRBJ2-1,NA,TGTGCCAGCTCCTTGGAGACTAGCGGGAACGCCGCCTCCTACAATGAGCAGTTCTTC,CASSLETSGNAASYNEQFF
TRBV7-9,TRBD1,TRBJ1-2,NA,TGTGCCAGCAGCTTAGAGGACAGGGGGCGAAGTGGCTACACCTTC,CASSLEDRGRSGYTF
TRBV6-6,NA,TRBJ2-7,NA,TGTGCCAGCAGTTACTACTCCTACGAGCAGTACTTC,CASSYYSYEQYF
TRBV7-2,NA,TRBJ2-1,NA,TGTGCCAGCAGCTTAGCGGGTGGACGAGATGAGCAGTTCTTC,CASSLAGGRDEQFF
TRBV6-1,TRBD2,TRBJ2-7,NA,TGTGCCAGCCCTAGCGGGAGTGGCGAGCAGTACTTC,CASPSGSGEQYF
TRBV5-1,TRBD1,TRBJ2-7,NA,TGCGCCAGCAGTCCGGGACAGGTTCCCGAGCAGTACTTC,CASSPGQVPEQYF
TRBV4-1,NA,TRBJ1-3,NA,TGCGCCAGCAGCCCGAGGGGAGGGCGTGGAAACACCATATATTTT,CASSPRGGRGNTIYF
TRBV30,NA,TRBJ1-3,NA,TGTGCCTGGAGTTGGGATGGGCTGTCTGGAAACACCATATATTTT,CAWSWDGLSGNTIYF
TRBV5-1,NA,TRBJ2-1,NA,TGCGCCAGCAGCGCAACCCCAGGAGGTGAGCAGTTCTTC,CASSATPGGEQFF
TRBV2,NA,TRBJ2-3,NA,TGTGCCAGCAGGGAAACCCACGGCACAGATACGCAGTATTTT,CASRETHGTDTQYF
TRBV27,TRBD1,TRBJ1-2,once,TGTGCCAGCAGTTCATCCGGGACAGGGGGCCGGGGCTACACCTTC,CASSSSGTGGRGYTF
TRBV6-6,NA,TRBJ1-4,once,TGTGCCAGCAGTTACCCTAATGAAAAACTGTTTTTT,CASSYPNEKLFF
TRBV15,NA,TRBJ1-5,NA,TGTGCCACCAGCAGAACTGATCCACAGGGTGGATATAGCAATCAGCCCCAGCATTTT,CATSRTDPQGGYSNQPQHF
TRBV19,TRBD2,TRBJ2-5,NA,TGTGCCAGTAGTCCCGGGACTAGCGGGCCCAAGACCCAGTACTTC,CASSPGTSGPKTQYF
TRBV15,NA,TRBJ1-5,once,TGTGCCACCAGCCGGGGACAAGTTAATCAGCCCCAGCATTTT,CATSRGQVNQPQHF
TRBV4-2,NA,TRBJ2-7,once,TGTGCCAGCAGCCAAGACACCACCTACGAGCAGTACTTC,CASSQDTTYEQYF
TRBV11-2,NA,TRBJ1-3,once,TGTGCCAGCAGCTTAGTTCGGGGAAACACCATATATTTT,CASSLVRGNTIYF
TRBV2,TRBD1,TRBJ2-7,NA,TGTGCCAGCCATCCGGACAGGGATAACGAGCAGTACTTC,CASHPDRDNEQYF
TRBV6-6,TRBD2,TRBJ2-7,NA,TGTGCCAGCGGCTTAGCGGGAGGGAACGAGCAGTACTTC,CASGLAGGNEQYF
TRBV27,NA,TRBJ2-3,NA,TGTGCCAGCACCTCCCGGGACGGCACCGGTACGCAGTATTTT,CASTSRDGTGTQYF
TRBV5-1,NA,TRBJ1-4,NA,TGCGCCAGCAGCTTCAGGGAAGCGATTAATGAAAAACTGTTTTTT,CASSFREAINEKLFF
TRBV10-3,TRBD2,TRBJ2-1,NA,TGTGCCATCAGCCCCACTAGCGGGAGGGAGAATGAGCAGTTCTTC,CAISPTSGRENEQFF
TRBV19,NA,TRBJ2-7,NA,TGTGCCAGTAGTCCCACGGGTTCCTACGAGCAGTACTTC,CASSPTGSYEQYF
TRBV7-9,NA,TRBJ1-2,NA,TGTGCCAGCAGCCCCCAACTAAGCGGGGGCTACACCTTC,CASSPQLSGGYTF
TRBV7-9,TRBD2,TRBJ2-1,NA,TGTGCCAGCAGCTTAAAAGGGACTAGCGGGAGAAATGAGCAGTTCTTC,CASSLKGTSGRNEQFF
TRBV19,TRBD1,TRBJ1-5,NA,TGTGCCAGTAGTCCACGACAGGGCTACAATCAGCCCCAGCATTTT,CASSPRQGYNQPQHF
TRBV6-5,NA,TRBJ1-1,once,TGTGCCAGCAGTTACAGGGACACTGAAGCTTTCTTT,CASSYRDTEAFF
TRBV19,NA,TRBJ2-7,NA,TGTGCCAGTAGTATTCGGCAGGGTGGAGCCTACGAGCAGTACTTC,CASSIRQGGAYEQYF
TRBV19,NA,TRBJ1-1,NA,TGTGCCAGTAGTATCCCCTCGAACGGGGGGCGGAACACTGAAGCTTTCTTT,CASSIPSNGGRNTEAFF
TRBV6-5,NA,TRBJ2-7,NA,TGTGCCAGCAGCTTCGGACGGACCTACGAGCAGTACTTC,CASSFGRTYEQYF
TRBV7-3,NA,TRBJ2-1,NA,TGTGCCAGCAGCTTGAGTACCCGAGGCAATGAGCAGTTCTTC,CASSLSTRGNEQFF
TRBV18,TRBD2,TRBJ2-1,NA,TGTGCCAGCTCACCCTTAAGGCGCGCTAGCGGGACGGATGAGCAGTTCTTC,CASSPLRRASGTDEQFF
TRBV4-2,NA,TRBJ2-5,NA,TGTGCCAGCAGCCAAGATGGTGTAGCGCCAGCCCAAGAGACCCAGTACTTC,CASSQDGVAPAQETQYF
TRBV19,TRBD1,TRBJ2-5,NA,TGTGCCAGCCATGCCGGGACAGGGGGCCCAGAGACCCAGTACTTC,CASHAGTGGPETQYF
TRBV5-1,NA,TRBJ1-2,NA,TGCGCCAGCAGCTTGGATGGCAATAACTATGGCTACACCTTC,CASSLDGNNYGYTF
TRBV5-4,TRBD2,TRBJ2-5,once,TGTGCCAGCAGCATCGGACTAGCGGGAGGGCAAGAGACCCAGTACTTC,CASSIGLAGGQETQYF
TRBV30,NA,TRBJ2-5,NA,TGTGCCTGGATGGGCGGGAACCAAGAGACCCAGTACTTC,CAWMGGNQETQYF
TRBV4-2,NA,TRBJ1-1,NA,TGTGCCAGCAGCCCTGACCCGAGGAGATGGACTGAAGCTTTCTTT,CASSPDPRRWTEAFF
TRBV6-4,NA,TRBJ2-2,NA,TGTGCCAGCAGTGACTCTTCAGGGGGGAGGCCCGGGGAGCTGTTTTTT,CASSDSSGGRPGELFF
TRBV6-5,TRBD1,TRBJ2-7,NA,TGTGCCAGCAGTTACGCTAAAGGATGGGACAGGGGCGAGCAGTACTTC,CASSYAKGWDRGEQYF